This T cell receptor beta chain derives from a study of blood T cell repertoires in COVID-19. Turning to the study itself: Donors in the United States, Italy and Spain gave samples during acute or convalescent COVID-19. In each case, the material was cDNA or gDNA derived from T cells, B-cell-depleted T cells, or PBMCs.

Method: immunoSEQ multiplex PCR; TCRdb's copy keeps in-frame clones and lacks some. The table has hundreds of thousands of clones, 89% seen once. This clonotype originated in a man aged 35 to 55 with acute or convalescent COVID-19. The sequencing input was peripheral blood.

The CDR3 region is CASSKDRGGSTGELFF. CDR3 coding DNA: TGTGCCAGCAGCAAGGACAGGGGGGGGAGCACCGGGGAGCTGTTTTTT. The chain joins TRBV5-4 to TRBJ2-2; 10 positions agree with TRBD1. This CDR3 contains 16 residues. Germline V gene data show CDR1 as SGHNT and CDR2 as YYREEE (reference sequence). V trimming: 4 bases; J trimming: 4 bases; junction bases outside the gene matches: 7.